This T cell receptor (beta chain) was recovered during a study of T cell responses to AZD1222 COVID-19 vaccine. At the level of the study: Analyses pooled second doses at about 4 or about 12 weeks. Study-wide results and limits: As reported, nearly half of all spike-specific TCRs target variant regions that are unmutated.

The V end lost 1 base, the J end lost 2 bases, and 5 bases lay between the germline ends. CDR1 LNHDA and CDR2 SQIVND come from the germline V gene (reference sequence). The CDR3 contains 13 residues. Profiled with immunoSEQ multiplex PCR; TCRdb holds only in-frame clones, not every one. The sample has more than 85,000 clones, around 90% seen once; the top ten hold 6.5% to 9.5%. This clone was observed a single time. Its antigen is unidentified. The genes are TRBV19 and TRBJ1-2; no clear D. The sample here was peripheral blood, taken on day 0 of AZD1222 vaccination. The TCR sequence derives from an adult in good health. The CDR3 DNA is TGTGCCAGTAGTATAGGGGTCAACTATGGCTACACCTTC. Protein product: CASSIGVNYGYTF.